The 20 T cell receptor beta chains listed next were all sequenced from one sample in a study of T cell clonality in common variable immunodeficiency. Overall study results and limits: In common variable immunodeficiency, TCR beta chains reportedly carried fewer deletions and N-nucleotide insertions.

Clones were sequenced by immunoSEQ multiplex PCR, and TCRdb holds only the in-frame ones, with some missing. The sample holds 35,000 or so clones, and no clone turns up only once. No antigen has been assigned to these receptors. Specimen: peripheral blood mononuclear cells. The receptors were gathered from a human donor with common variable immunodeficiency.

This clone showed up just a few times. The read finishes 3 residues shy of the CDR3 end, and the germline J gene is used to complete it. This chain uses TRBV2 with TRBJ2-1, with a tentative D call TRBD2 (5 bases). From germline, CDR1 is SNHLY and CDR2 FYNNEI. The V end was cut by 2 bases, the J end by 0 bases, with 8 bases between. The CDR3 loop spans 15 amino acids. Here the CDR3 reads CASSEQRTSYNEQFF. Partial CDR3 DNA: TGTGCCAGCAGTGAACAGCGGACCTCCTACAATGAG.

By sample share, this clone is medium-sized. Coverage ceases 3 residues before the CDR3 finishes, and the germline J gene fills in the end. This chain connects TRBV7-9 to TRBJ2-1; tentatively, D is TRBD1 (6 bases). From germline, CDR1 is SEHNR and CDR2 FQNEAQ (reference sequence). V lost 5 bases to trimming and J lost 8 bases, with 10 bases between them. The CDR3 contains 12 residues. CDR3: CASSPQGHEQFF. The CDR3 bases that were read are TGTGCCAGCAGCCCACAGGGACATGAG.

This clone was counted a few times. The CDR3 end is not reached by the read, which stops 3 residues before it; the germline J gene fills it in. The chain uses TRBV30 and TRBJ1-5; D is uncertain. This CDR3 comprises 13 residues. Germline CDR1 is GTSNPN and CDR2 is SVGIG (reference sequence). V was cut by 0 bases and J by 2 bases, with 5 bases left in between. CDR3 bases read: TGTGCCTGGAGTGTACCAGGCAATCAGCCC. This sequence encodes CAWSVPGNQP. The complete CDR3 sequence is CAWSVPGNQPQHF.

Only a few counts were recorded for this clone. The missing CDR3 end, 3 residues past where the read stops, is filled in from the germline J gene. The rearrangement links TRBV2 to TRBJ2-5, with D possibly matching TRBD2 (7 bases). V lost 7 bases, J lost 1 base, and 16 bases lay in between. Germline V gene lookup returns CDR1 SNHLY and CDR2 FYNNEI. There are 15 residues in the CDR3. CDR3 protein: CASKKGGGSQETQYF. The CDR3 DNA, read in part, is TGTGCCAGCAAGAAGGGGGGGGGCTCCCAAGAGACC.

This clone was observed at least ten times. CDR3 DNA (partial): TGTGCCAGCAGCTGGGAGACAGGGAGCGGGAACACTGAA. It codes for CASSWETGSGNTE. From start to end, the CDR3 is CASSWETGSGNTEAFF. The V call is TRBV5-4, the J call TRBJ1-1, with TRBD1 matching over 7 bases. The sequence runs out 3 residues before the end of the CDR3; the remainder is reconstructed from the germline J gene. V trimming: 3 bases; J trimming: 1 base; junction bases outside the gene matches: 9. The germline CDR1 and CDR2 sequences are SGHNT and YYREEE (reference sequence). The CDR3 has 16 amino acids.

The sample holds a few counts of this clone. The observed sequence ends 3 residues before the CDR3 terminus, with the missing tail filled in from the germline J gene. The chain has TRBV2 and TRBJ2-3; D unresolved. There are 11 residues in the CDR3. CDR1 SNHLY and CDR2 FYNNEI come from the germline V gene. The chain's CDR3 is CASSGEVSQYF. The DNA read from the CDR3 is TGTGCCAGCAGTGGAGAGGTCTCG.

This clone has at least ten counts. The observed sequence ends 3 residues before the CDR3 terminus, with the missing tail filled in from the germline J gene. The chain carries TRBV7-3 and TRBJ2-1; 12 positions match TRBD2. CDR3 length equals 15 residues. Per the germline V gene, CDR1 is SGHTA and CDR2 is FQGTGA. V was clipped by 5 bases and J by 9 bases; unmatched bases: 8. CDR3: CASSPLAGGTSEQFF. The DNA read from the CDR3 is TGTGCCAGCAGCCCACTAGCGGGGGGAACAAGTGAG.

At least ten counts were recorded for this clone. This CDR3 reads CASSPSTGISNQPQHF. The sequenced part of the CDR3 DNA is TGTGCCAGCTCACCATCGACAGGTATTAGCAATCAGCCC. The chain uses TRBV18 and TRBJ1-5; tentatively, D is TRBD1 (6 bases). The read ends 3 residues early relative to the CDR3; the germline J gene fills the gap. This CDR3 region has 16 residues. Germline V gives CDR1 KGHSH, CDR2 LQKENI. The V end lost 2 bases, the J end lost 0 bases, and 11 bases lay between the germline ends.

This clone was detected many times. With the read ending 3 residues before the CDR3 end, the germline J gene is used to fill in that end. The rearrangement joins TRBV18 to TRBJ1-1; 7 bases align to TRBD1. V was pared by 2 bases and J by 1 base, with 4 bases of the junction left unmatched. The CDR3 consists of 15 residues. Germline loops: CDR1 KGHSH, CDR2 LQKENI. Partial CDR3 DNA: TGTGCCAGCTCACCAAAAGACAGGGCGAACACTGAA. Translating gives CASSPKDRANTE. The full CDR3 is CASSPKDRANTEAFF.

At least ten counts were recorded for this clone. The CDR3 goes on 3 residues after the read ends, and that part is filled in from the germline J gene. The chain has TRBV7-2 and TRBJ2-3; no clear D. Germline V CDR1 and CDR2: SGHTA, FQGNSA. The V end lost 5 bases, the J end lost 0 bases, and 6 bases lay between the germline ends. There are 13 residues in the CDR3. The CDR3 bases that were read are TGTGCCAGCAGCGACGGGAGCACAGATACG. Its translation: CASSDGSTDT. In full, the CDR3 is CASSDGSTDTQYF.

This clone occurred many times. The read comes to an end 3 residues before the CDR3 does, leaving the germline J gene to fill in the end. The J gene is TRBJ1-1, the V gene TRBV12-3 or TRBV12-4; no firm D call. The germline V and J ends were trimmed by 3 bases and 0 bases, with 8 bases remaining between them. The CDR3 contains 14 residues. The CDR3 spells CASSFQEVNTEAFF. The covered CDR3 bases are TGTGCCAGCAGTTTCCAGGAAGTGAACACTGAA.

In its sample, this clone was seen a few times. CDR3 protein: CASSGLTGIAYEQYF. The CDR3 DNA, read in part, is TGTGCCAGCAGTGGTCTTACAGGGATCGCGTACGAG. The rearrangement links TRBV6-1 to TRBJ2-7, with TRBD1 as a possible D gene (6 bases). The read falls 3 residues short of the CDR3 end, and the missing part is taken from the germline J gene. V was trimmed by 4 bases and J by 4 bases, leaving 17 bases between them. There are 15 residues in the CDR3. CDR1 MNHNS and CDR2 SASEGT come from the germline V gene.

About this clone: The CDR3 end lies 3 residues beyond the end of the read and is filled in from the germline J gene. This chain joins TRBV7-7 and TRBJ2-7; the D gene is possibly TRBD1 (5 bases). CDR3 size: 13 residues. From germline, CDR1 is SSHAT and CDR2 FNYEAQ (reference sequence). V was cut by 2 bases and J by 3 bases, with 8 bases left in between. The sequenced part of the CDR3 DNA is TGTGCCAGCAGCTTATGGGGCGGCTACGAG. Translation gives CASSLWGGYE. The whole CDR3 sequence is CASSLWGGYEQYF.

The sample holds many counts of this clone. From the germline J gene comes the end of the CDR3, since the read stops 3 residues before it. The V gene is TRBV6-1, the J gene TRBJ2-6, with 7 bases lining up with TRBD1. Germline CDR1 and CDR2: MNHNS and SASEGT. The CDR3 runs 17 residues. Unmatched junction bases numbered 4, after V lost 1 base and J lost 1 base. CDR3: CASSEVGTASGANVLTF. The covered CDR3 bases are TGTGCCAGCAGTGAAGTAGGGACAGCTTCTGGGGCCAACGTC.

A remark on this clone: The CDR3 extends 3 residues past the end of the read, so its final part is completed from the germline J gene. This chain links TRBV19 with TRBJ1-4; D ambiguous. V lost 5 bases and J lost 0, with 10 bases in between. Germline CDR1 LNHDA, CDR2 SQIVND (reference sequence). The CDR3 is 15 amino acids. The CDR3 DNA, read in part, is TGTGCCAGTAGTTTAACAGACACAACTAATGAAAAA. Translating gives CASSLTDTTNEK. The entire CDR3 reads CASSLTDTTNEKLFF.

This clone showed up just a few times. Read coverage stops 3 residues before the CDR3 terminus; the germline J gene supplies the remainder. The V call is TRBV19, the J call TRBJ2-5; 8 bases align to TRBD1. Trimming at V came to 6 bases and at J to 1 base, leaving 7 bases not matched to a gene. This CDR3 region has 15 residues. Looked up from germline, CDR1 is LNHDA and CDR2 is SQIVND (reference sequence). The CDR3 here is CASRTFTGGQETQYF. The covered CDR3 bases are TGTGCCAGTAGGACTTTCACAGGGGGCCAAGAGACC.

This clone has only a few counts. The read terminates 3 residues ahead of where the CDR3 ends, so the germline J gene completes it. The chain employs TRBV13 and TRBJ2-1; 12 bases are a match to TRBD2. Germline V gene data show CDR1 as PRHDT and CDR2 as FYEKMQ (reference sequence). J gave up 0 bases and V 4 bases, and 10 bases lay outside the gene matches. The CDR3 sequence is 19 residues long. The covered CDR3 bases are TGTGCCAGCAGCTCCCTGGGGCTAGCGGGGGGGAGCTCCTACAATGAG. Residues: CASSSLGLAGGSSYNE. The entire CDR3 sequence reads CASSSLGLAGGSSYNEQFF.

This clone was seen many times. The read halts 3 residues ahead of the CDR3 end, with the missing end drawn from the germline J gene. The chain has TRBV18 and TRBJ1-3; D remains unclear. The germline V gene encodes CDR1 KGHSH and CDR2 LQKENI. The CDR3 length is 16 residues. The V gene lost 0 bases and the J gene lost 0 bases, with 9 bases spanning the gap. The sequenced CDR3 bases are TGTGCCAGCTCACCACCCGCAGGCCTCTCTGGAAACACC. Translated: CASSPPAGLSGNT. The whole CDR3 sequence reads CASSPPAGLSGNTIYF.

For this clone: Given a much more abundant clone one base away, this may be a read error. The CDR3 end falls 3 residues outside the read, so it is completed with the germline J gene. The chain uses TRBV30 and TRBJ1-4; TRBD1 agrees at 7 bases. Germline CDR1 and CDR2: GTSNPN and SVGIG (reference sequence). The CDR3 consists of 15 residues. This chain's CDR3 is CAWGRGGSTKEKLFF. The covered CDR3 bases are TGTGCCTGGGGGAGAGGGGGCAGTACTAAGGAAAAA.

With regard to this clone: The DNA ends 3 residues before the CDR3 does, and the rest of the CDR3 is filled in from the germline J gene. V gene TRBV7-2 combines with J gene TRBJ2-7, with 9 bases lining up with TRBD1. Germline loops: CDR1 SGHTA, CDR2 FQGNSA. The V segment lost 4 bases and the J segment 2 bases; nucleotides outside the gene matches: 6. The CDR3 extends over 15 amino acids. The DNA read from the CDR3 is TGTGCCAGCAGCTCCTGGGACAGGGCGACCTACGAG. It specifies CASSSWDRATYE. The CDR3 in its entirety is CASSSWDRATYEQYF.